This T cell receptor beta chain comes out of a study of spatial heterogeneity in lung cancer. As for the study in general: The study consistently detected more beta-chain than alpha-chain sequences.

This CDR3 contains 11 residues. V was pared by 2 bases and J by 6 bases, with 1 base between. Germline CDR1 reads SEHNR; CDR2 reads FQNEAQ (reference sequence). From the 5' RACE reads, TCRdb called clonotypes with MiXCR, one entry per CDR3 protein. Among 110,000 or so distinct CDR3 sequences, about a tenth were seen once, and the ten largest hold 20% to 30%. Time point here: blood at routine non-recurrence follow-up after resection. The rearrangement links TRBV7-9 to TRBJ2-2, with D unclear. Sequenced here: PBMCs, sampled at follow-up. This clonotype originated in a female donor with early-stage non-small cell lung cancer. CDR3 DNA: TGTGCCAGCAGCTTACCCGGGGAGCTGTTTTTT. Translated: CASSLPGELFF.